The source of this TCR beta chain is a study of Tregs in tolerant kidney transplant recipients. Repertoires were generated with immunoSEQ multiplex PCR, while TCRdb's copy carries only in-frame clones and drops some. The sample contains approximately 20,000 clones, over 70% of which appear only once. As to this clone: The antigen remains unidentified.

Broader study findings: Validation in larger populations is needed because few patients were studied. In tolerant patients, donor-specific Tregs outgrew total Tregs, suggesting antigen-driven expansion.

Related graft donors supplied nonmyeloablative bone marrow transplants, and mixed chimerism was transient. The ends lost 3 bases at V and 7 bases at J; junction bases unmatched: 17. Germline CDR1 and CDR2: SGHNT and YENEEA. CDR3 length: 18 residues. The receptor was isolated from a human patient who received a combined kidney and bone marrow transplant. Some T cells could come from the graft donor. The chain uses TRBV11-3 and TRBJ2-7; 11 bases match TRBD2. The sample was CD8+ T cells from blood (PBMCs), taken 6 months after the transplant. The CDR3 DNA sequence: TGTGCCAGCAGCTTCAGCGTTTTGAGACTAGCGGGGATGAGAGAGCAGTACTTC. Protein sequence: CASSFSVLRLAGMREQYF.